The next 26 T cell receptor beta chains were all read from a single sample in a study of blood T cell repertoires in COVID-19. Sequenced by immunoSEQ multiplex PCR; TCRdb stores in-frame clones only, minus some. The sample consists of approximately 210,000 clones, almost 85% of them appearing once. The sample consisted of peripheral blood. The receptors were gathered from a woman aged 45-65 years with active or convalescent COVID-19.

The chain employs TRBV5-1 and TRBJ2-3, with 8 bases matching TRBD1. V was clipped by 4 bases and J by 3 bases; unmatched bases: 10. CDR3 length: 16 residues. Germline V gene data show CDR1 as SGHRS and CDR2 as YFSETQ. The CDR3 coding sequence is TGCGCCAGCAGCGCCTTTGACAGGGGCTGGACAGATACGCAGTATTTT. Residues: CASSAFDRGWTDTQYF.

This chain connects TRBV28 to TRBJ1-2; 8 positions agree with TRBD1. The CDR3 covers 19 residues. The V gene's germline CDR1 is MDHEN and CDR2 SYDVKM. Trimming at V came to 5 bases and at J to 4 bases, leaving 21 bases not matched to a gene. For the CDR3, the DNA is TGTGCCAGCAGTGGGAGGATGGGCAGGGGGCATGAGTATGGCTATGGCTACACCTTC. Translated: CASSGRMGRGHEYGYGYTF.

The chain employs TRBV20-1 and TRBJ2-2; tentative D call: TRBD2 (7 bases). Germline V CDR1 and CDR2: DFQATT, SNEGSKA (reference sequence). The CDR3 runs 13 residues. The V end was cut by 3 bases, the J end by 5 bases, with 10 bases between. CDR3 sequence: CSASRGGTGELFF. The CDR3, as DNA: TGCAGTGCTAGTAGGGGGGGGACCGGGGAGCTGTTTTTT.

This clone has a count of ten or more. This chain connects TRBV5-4 to TRBJ1-1, with 7 nucleotides matching TRBD1. J was trimmed by 3 bases and V by 3 bases; bases with no gene match: 2. The V gene's germline CDR1 is SGHNT and CDR2 YYREEE (reference sequence). The CDR3 loop spans 13 amino acids. In DNA form, the CDR3 reads TGTGCCAGCAGCTATGGACAGGACACTGAAGCTTTCTTT. Its translation is CASSYGQDTEAFF.

The J gene is TRBJ1-2, the V gene TRBV28; 9 bases map to TRBD1. V trimming: 4 bases; J trimming: 7 bases; junction bases outside the gene matches: 10. This CDR3 region has 15 residues. Germline V lookup: CDR1 MDHEN, CDR2 SYDVKM. Here the CDR3 DNA reads TGTGCCAGCAGTTCCCCCGGACAGGGGTCTCTTGGCTACACCTTC. Translating it yields CASSSPGQGSLGYTF.

The rearrangement uses TRBV24-1 and TRBJ2-5; D is perhaps TRBD1 (5 bases). The CDR3 is 13 residues long. Between the trimmed V and J ends, which lost 7 bases and 3 bases, there was a span of 11 bases. Per the germline V gene, CDR1 is KGHDR and CDR2 is SFDVKD. The CDR3 nucleotides are TGTGCCACCAGATCTACAGGAGAAGAGACCCAGTACTTC. Its translation is CATRSTGEETQYF.

The chain joins TRBV5-1 to TRBJ2-5; the D gene is possibly TRBD2 (7 bases). Germline CDR1 SGHRS, CDR2 YFSETQ. The length of the CDR3 is 16 residues. V was clipped by 0 bases and J by 3 bases, with 15 bases between them. CDR3 loop: CASSLAGGHRKETQYF. The DNA for the CDR3 is TGCGCCAGCAGCTTGGCGGGGGGCCACCGGAAAGAGACCCAGTACTTC.

This clone was seen a handful of times. The V call is TRBV5-1, the J call TRBJ1-4; TRBD1 might be the D (6 bases). Germline lookup yields CDR1 SGHRS and CDR2 YFSETQ. Trimming removed 4 bases from V and 8 bases from J, with 15 bases in between. CDR3 length: 14 amino acids. CDR3 sequence reads: CASSGGAGREKLFF. As DNA, the CDR3 is TGCGCCAGCAGCGGGGGGGCAGGCCGAGAAAAACTGTTTTTT.

V is TRBV29-1 and J is TRBJ2-5, with D possibly being TRBD1 (7 bases). Germline loops: CDR1 SQVTM, CDR2 ANQGSEA. The germline V and J ends were trimmed by 6 bases and 2 bases, with 10 bases remaining between them. The CDR3 runs 12 residues. The CDR3 region is CSVRGQQETQYF. DNA of the CDR3: TGCAGCGTGCGGGGACAGCAAGAGACCCAGTACTTC.

The V and J genes are TRBV9 and TRBJ2-7; 9 nucleotides align to TRBD2. The ends lost 3 bases at V and 1 base at J; junction bases unmatched: 5. Per the germline V gene, CDR1 is SGDLS and CDR2 is YYNGEE. The CDR3 has 15 residues. The CDR3 spells CASSAGTSWSYEQYF. The CDR3, as DNA: TGTGCCAGCAGCGCTGGGACTAGCTGGTCCTACGAGCAGTACTTC. The full variable domain, in which reference TRBV9 and TRBJ2-7 provide the parts outside the CDR3, is DSGVTQTPKHLITATGQRVTLRCSPRSGDLSVYWYQQSLDQGLQFLIQYYNGEERAKGNILERFSAQQFPDLHSELNLSSLELGDSALYFCASSAGTSWSYEQYFGPGTRLTVT.

V and J are TRBV11-2 and TRBJ2-2; D may be TRBD2 (5 bases). The CDR3 consists of 13 residues. V dropped 1 base and J dropped 6 bases, with 6 bases sitting between them. Germline values: CDR1 SGHAT, CDR2 FQNNGV. Written as DNA, the CDR3 is TGTGCCAGCAGCTTAGGGGAGTCCGGGGAGCTGTTTTTT. Its protein is CASSLGESGELFF.

The rearrangement uses TRBV5-4 and TRBJ2-3, with 12 positions matching TRBD2. The CDR3 totals 15 residues. V dropped 4 bases and J dropped 4; count of bases not matched to a gene: 4. Germline loops: CDR1 SGHNT, CDR2 YYREEE (reference sequence). The CDR3 is CASSTSGGLPDTQYF. CDR3 bases: TGTGCCAGCAGCACTAGCGGGGGGCTTCCAGATACGCAGTATTTT. The full variable domain, in which reference TRBV5-4 and TRBJ2-3 provide the parts outside the CDR3, is ETGVTQSPTHLIKTRGQQVTLRCSSQSGHNTVSWYQQALGQGPQFIFQYYREEENGRGNFPPRFSGLQFPNYSSELNVNALELDDSALYLCASSTSGGLPDTQYFGPGTRLTVL.

This clone was detected only once. The V call is TRBV25-1, the J call TRBJ2-1; TRBD1 matches at 10 bases. CDR3 length equals 15 residues. The germline CDR1 and CDR2 sequences are MGHDK and SYGVNS. V lost 4 bases and J lost 8; bases outside the gene matches: 8. In nucleotides, the CDR3 is TGTGCCAGCAGTGGGAGGGGACAGGGGTTCCATGAGCAGTTCTTC. Translating it yields CASSGRGQGFHEQFF.

This chain connects TRBV6-6 to TRBJ2-7, with D possibly matching TRBD2 (6 bases). Germline CDR1 reads MNHNY; CDR2 reads SVGAGI (reference sequence). The CDR3 runs to 13 residues. The CDR3 nucleotides are TGTGCCAGCAGTTACTACCCCGGGAGTCCTACGGACGTC. Encoded protein: CASSYYPGSPTDV.

This chain connects TRBV7-9 to TRBJ2-3; D is undetermined. Trimming removed 3 bases from V and 4 bases from J, with 14 bases in between. This CDR3 comprises 15 residues. CDR1 and CDR2 (germline): SEHNR, FQNEAQ (reference sequence). CDR3 bases: TGTGCCAGCAGCTTTCAGAGCGCGAGTTCAGATACGCAGTATTTT. This gives the protein CASSFQSASSDTQYF.

The rearrangement joins TRBV20-1 to TRBJ2-1; D is possibly TRBD2 (5 bases). Germline V gene lookup returns CDR1 DFQATT and CDR2 SNEGSKA (reference sequence). V was clipped by 6 bases and J by 9 bases, with 9 bases between them. The CDR3 runs 10 residues. CDR3 region: CSARVGEQFF. Here the CDR3 DNA reads TGCAGTGCGAGGGTTGGTGAGCAGTTCTTC.

This clone was observed once. The chain employs TRBV16 and TRBJ1-5; 7 nucleotides align to TRBD1. This CDR3 is built from 16 residues. CDR1 is KGHSY and CDR2 is FQNENV in the germline V gene. Losses at the gene ends were 0 bases for V and 4 bases for J; bases not matched to a gene: 6. The CDR3 loop reads CASSQSGTVINQPQHF. CDR3 in DNA: TGTGCCAGCAGCCAATCCGGGACAGTTATTAATCAGCCCCAGCATTTT.

This clone was observed a handful of times. The chain joins TRBV2 to TRBJ1-2; D not certain. V lost 8 bases, J lost 0 bases, and 13 bases lay in between. The CDR3 contains 14 residues. The germline CDR1 and CDR2 sequences are SNHLY and FYNNEI. CDR3: CASSSTTANYGYTF. CDR3 coding DNA: TGTGCCAGCTCCTCCACTACGGCTAACTATGGCTACACCTTC.

The rearrangement links TRBV5-5 to TRBJ2-7; the D gene is possibly TRBD1 (6 bases). The CDR3 is 13 residues long. The germline V gene has CDR1 SGHKS and CDR2 YYEKEE (reference sequence). Trimming took off 4 bases at V and 6 bases at J, with 14 bases between the two ends. In nucleotides, the CDR3 is TGTGCCAGCAGCCCCGAAGACAGGCTCGAGCAGTACTTC. The encoded protein is CASSPEDRLEQYF.

The chain has TRBV10-3 and TRBJ1-1; tentative D call: TRBD1 (5 bases). With 11 bases removed from V and 0 bases from J, the gap between germline ends came to 10 bases. Germline CDR1 is ENHRY and CDR2 is SYGVKD. The CDR3 extends over 12 amino acids. CDR3 residues: CAAGRLNTEAFF. The DNA for the CDR3 is TGTGCCGCGGGACGGTTGAACACTGAAGCTTTCTTT.

The chain links TRBV4-2 to TRBJ2-2; D is perhaps TRBD2 (7 bases). V lost 4 bases to trimming and J lost 4 bases, with 19 bases between them. The CDR3 contains 17 residues. From germline, CDR1 is LGHNA and CDR2 YNFKEQ. The CDR3 reads CASSRLGGRNPTGELFF. DNA of the CDR3: TGTGCCAGCAGCCGCCTCGGGGGGCGGAATCCCACCGGGGAGCTGTTTTTT.

The rearrangement joins TRBV6-5 to TRBJ1-5; maybe TRBD1 (5 bases). Germline V gives CDR1 MNHEY, CDR2 SVGAGI. The ends were cut back, 5 bases at V and 2 bases at J, with 13 bases in the middle. The CDR3 consists of 15 residues. The CDR3, as DNA: TGTGCCAGCAGTCCTGGGGCGGTCGGCAATCAGCCCCAGCATTTT. As protein: CASSPGAVGNQPQHF.

The chain carries TRBV6-5 and TRBJ2-6; D is perhaps TRBD1 (6 bases). Germline lookup yields CDR1 MNHEY and CDR2 SVGAGI. The V and J ends lost 0 bases and 4 bases respectively, with 10 bases between them. The CDR3 runs 16 residues. The CDR3 sequence is CASSYSSGVGANVLTF. In DNA form, the CDR3 reads TGTGCCAGCAGTTACTCGTCAGGGGTCGGGGCCAACGTCCTGACTTTC.

The chain joins TRBV6-8 to TRBJ1-4; tentative D call: TRBD1 (6 bases). Trimming shortened V by 6 bases and J by 0 bases, and 14 bases separated the two germline ends. From germline, CDR1 is MNHGY and CDR2 SAAAGT. This CDR3 region has 16 residues. CDR3 loop: CASRGHWLATNEKLFF. The CDR3 bases are TGTGCCAGCAGGGGACATTGGTTAGCAACTAATGAAAAACTGTTTTTT.

The chain links TRBV7-6 to TRBJ1-2, with D possibly being TRBD1 (6 bases). V gave up 5 bases and J gave up 0 bases, with 16 bases separating them. The CDR3 is made up of 16 amino acids. Germline CDR1 reads SGHVS; CDR2 reads FNYEAQ. The CDR3 DNA is TGTGCCAGCAGCCCCCAGGGGCAGCTAACTAACTATGGCTACACCTTC. This encodes CASSPQGQLTNYGYTF. Based on the CDR3 plus reference TRBV7-6 and TRBJ1-2, the full variable domain is GAGVSQSPRYKVTKRGQDVALRCDPISGHVSLYWYRQALGQGPEFLTYFNYEAQQDKSGLPNDRFSAERPEGSISTLTIQRTEQRDSAMYRCASSPQGQLTNYGYTFGSGTRLTVV.

J is TRBJ2-3 and V is TRBV19, with 7 bases fitting TRBD2. CDR3 length: 16 residues. The V gene's germline CDR1 is LNHDA and CDR2 SQIVND (reference sequence). J was trimmed by 6 bases and V by 5 bases; bases with no gene match: 14. This CDR3 is CASSVLWAGEWDTQYF. CDR3 nucleotides: TGTGCCAGTAGTGTCCTGTGGGCGGGAGAATGGGATACGCAGTATTTT.